Below are 27 T cell receptor beta chains sequenced from a single sample in a study of shared clonotypes between healthy human individuals. The repertoire was sequenced with immunoSEQ multiplex PCR; TCRdb's copy has only in-frame clones and lacks some. The sample includes some 790,000 clones, approximately 77% of them seen just once. Sequenced sample: memory CD4+ T cells sorted from blood. Subset described: CD45RA-negative fraction. The receptors stem from a young woman in good health.

This sequence joins TRBV4-1 and TRBJ2-7; D unclear. CDR3 length equals 16 residues. Trimming stripped 2 bases from V and 2 bases from J, with 16 bases between. The V gene's germline CDR1 is MGHRA and CDR2 YSYEKL. CDR3 sequence: CASSQSSDPFPYEQYF. The CDR3 DNA sequence: TGCGCCAGCAGCCAATCTTCGGATCCCTTTCCCTACGAGCAGTACTTC.

V and J are TRBV29-1 and TRBJ1-1; D gene unclear. Trimming left V 3 bases short and J 1 base short, with 12 bases between. Germline CDR1 and CDR2: SQVTM and ANQGSEA. The length of the CDR3 is 14 residues. DNA of the CDR3: TGCAGCGTTGACCTGGCGGGAAAGAACACTGAAGCTTTCTTT. Amino acids: CSVDLAGKNTEAFF.

There are a few counts of this clone. Other DNA sequences of this sample code for an identical CDR3. The V call is TRBV5-1, the J call TRBJ1-5; a possible D gene is TRBD1 (5 bases). The CDR3 contains 14 residues. The germline V gene has CDR1 SGHRS and CDR2 YFSETQ. Deletions cut 0 bases from V and 4 bases from J, with 8 bases between. The CDR3 region has the DNA TGCGCCAGCAGCTTGGGTGGGGGAAATCAGCCCCAGCATTTT. Residues: CASSLGGGNQPQHF.

The chain carries TRBV29-1 and TRBJ2-7; 7 bases are shared with TRBD2. The CDR3 loop spans 13 amino acids. V was clipped by 5 bases and J by 2 bases; unmatched bases: 6. The germline V gene has CDR1 SQVTM and CDR2 ANQGSEA. Here the CDR3 reads CSVSGTTAYEQYF. CDR3 nucleotides: TGCAGCGTTTCCGGGACTACCGCCTACGAGCAGTACTTC.

This chain joins TRBV11-2 and TRBJ2-5; TRBD1 agrees at 9 bases. Trimming removed 4 bases from V and 5 bases from J; junction bases left unmatched: 8. The germline CDR1 and CDR2 sequences are SGHAT and FQNNGV. This CDR3 region has 15 residues. CDR3 loop: CASSSATGTGETQYF. DNA of the CDR3: TGTGCCAGCAGCTCTGCTACCGGGACAGGGGAGACCCAGTACTTC. Variable domain in full (rest from reference TRBV11-2 and TRBJ2-5): EAGVAQSPRYKIIEKRQSVAFWCNPISGHATLYWYQQILGQGPKLLIQFQNNGVVDDSQLPKDRFSAERLKGVDSTLKIQPAKLEDSAVYLCASSSATGTGETQYFGPGTRLLVL.

The chain is built from TRBV28 and TRBJ1-5, with 7 bases that match TRBD1. This CDR3 spans 15 amino acids. Trimming cost V 3 bases and J 4 bases; bases outside gene matches: 6. The germline V gene has CDR1 MDHEN and CDR2 SYDVKM. The CDR3 spells CASSLAGTANQPQHF. The CDR3 bases are TGTGCCAGCAGTTTGGCCGGGACAGCTAATCAGCCCCAGCATTTT.

This chain uses TRBV10-3 with TRBJ2-5; 15 positions match TRBD2. V was clipped by 2 bases and J by 7 bases; unmatched bases: 2. This CDR3 is 15 amino acids long. From germline, CDR1 is ENHRY and CDR2 SYGVKD. DNA for the CDR3: TGTGCCATCAGTGAGAGGGGACTAGCGGGGGGGACCCAGTACTTC. Its protein is CAISERGLAGGTQYF.

This clone was counted a few times. V is TRBV7-9 and J is TRBJ2-7; 7 nucleotides match TRBD2. With V trimmed by 2 bases and J by 1 base, 8 bases remained unmatched. CDR1 and CDR2 (germline): SEHNR, FQNEAQ (reference sequence). This CDR3 spans 16 amino acids. Here the CDR3 reads CASSLQGSSGSYEQYF. The CDR3 DNA follows: TGTGCCAGCAGCTTACAGGGTTCTAGCGGATCCTACGAGCAGTACTTC.

V gene TRBV5-4 combines with J gene TRBJ2-1; weak D call: TRBD2 (5 bases). The CDR3 is 15 residues long. Germline assignment: CDR1 SGHNT and CDR2 YYREEE (reference sequence). Trimming stripped 2 bases from V and 4 bases from J, with 13 bases between. The CDR3 protein is CASSFGGPDYNEQFF. The CDR3 nucleotides are TGTGCCAGCAGCTTTGGCGGGCCTGATTACAATGAGCAGTTCTTC.

The chain couples TRBV7-2 to TRBJ2-7, with 7 bases that match TRBD1. CDR1 and CDR2 (germline): SGHTA, FQGNSA. J gave up 3 bases and V 5 bases, and 7 bases lay outside the gene matches. The CDR3 consists of 14 residues. The CDR3 reads CASSKWDRNYEQYF. Here the CDR3 DNA reads TGTGCCAGCAGCAAATGGGACAGAAACTACGAGCAGTACTTC.

In its sample, this clone was seen a few times. One end of the junction varies from germline; a read error may be responsible. The V gene is TRBV7-8, the J gene TRBJ2-3; the match to TRBD1 covers 7 bases. From germline, CDR1 is SGHVS and CDR2 FQNEAQ. The CDR3 is 16 amino acids. The CDR3 here is CASSITGQLSRDTQYF. The CDR3 DNA sequence: TGTGCCAGCAGCATAACGGGACAGCTTAGCAGAGATACGCAGTATTTT.

The rearrangement links TRBV9 to TRBJ1-4; no definite D call. Trimming removed 4 bases from V and 7 bases from J, with 14 bases in between. Per germline, CDR1 SGDLS and CDR2 YYNGEE. The CDR3 runs 14 residues. The CDR3 loop reads CASSQPLTREKLFF. The CDR3 DNA follows: TGTGCCAGCAGCCAACCGTTAACTCGTGAAAAACTGTTTTTT.

The CDR3 sequence is CASSLGQANTEAFF. The DNA of the CDR3 is TGCGCCAGCAGCTTGGGCCAGGCGAACACTGAAGCTTTCTTT. J is TRBJ1-1 and V is TRBV5-1, with D unresolved. V shed 0 bases and J shed 1 base, with 7 bases lying between them. In germline, CDR1 is SGHRS, CDR2 YFSETQ. The CDR3 is 14 residues long. Together with reference TRBV5-1 and TRBJ1-1, the CDR3 gives the full variable domain: KAGVTQTPRYLIKTRGQQVTLSCSPISGHRSVSWYQQTPGQGLQFLFEYFSETQRNKGNFPGRFSGRQFSNSRSEMNVSTLELGDSALYLCASSLGQANTEAFFGQGTRLTVV.

The chain joins TRBV19 to TRBJ2-1; tentatively, D is TRBD1 (6 bases). The germline CDR1 and CDR2 sequences are LNHDA and SQIVND (reference sequence). The CDR3 extends over 13 amino acids. V was trimmed by 5 bases and J by 7 bases, leaving 12 bases between them. CDR3 sequence reads: CASSARTENEQFF. The CDR3 DNA sequence: TGTGCCAGTAGTGCCAGGACAGAAAATGAGCAGTTCTTC. Looking up the rest from reference TRBV19 and TRBJ2-1 gives the full variable domain: DGGITQSPKYLFRKEGQNVTLSCEQNLNHDAMYWYRQDPGQGLRLIYYSQIVNDFQKGDIAEGYSVSREKKESFPLTVTSAQKNPTAFYLCASSARTENEQFFGPGTRLTVL.

In this sample, this clone turned up many times. The rearrangement links TRBV6-6 to TRBJ2-5; 11 bases are a match to TRBD2. Germline CDR1 MNHNY, CDR2 SVGAGI (reference sequence). The length of the CDR3 is 16 residues. V was pared by 6 bases and J by 0 bases, with 6 bases of the junction left unmatched. The CDR3 protein is CASRPGTSGHQETQYF. The CDR3 DNA reads as TGTGCCAGCAGACCTGGGACTAGCGGACACCAAGAGACCCAGTACTTC.

J is TRBJ2-1 and V is TRBV7-2, with TRBD2 matching over 12 bases. J gave up 9 bases and V 5 bases, and 8 bases lay outside the gene matches. Looked up from germline, CDR1 is SGHTA and CDR2 is FQGNSA. The CDR3 is 15 amino acids. As DNA, the CDR3 is TGTGCCAGCAGCATACCGGGACTAGCGGGTAGTGAGCAGTTCTTC. Translating it yields CASSIPGLAGSEQFF.

With respect to this clone: Other DNA sequences in the sample encode the same CDR3. This sequence joins TRBV7-9 and TRBJ2-5; D is unresolved. Germline loops: CDR1 SEHNR, CDR2 FQNEAQ (reference sequence). Deletions cut 1 base from V and 5 bases from J, with 5 bases between. This CDR3 is built from 12 residues. CDR3 in DNA: TGTGCCAGCAGCTTAGTACTCGAGACCCAGTACTTC. Protein: CASSLVLETQYF.

This clone was recorded a few times. V gene TRBV2 combines with J gene TRBJ1-1; D is undetermined. This CDR3 comprises 12 residues. V lost 5 bases to trimming and J lost 6 bases, with 10 bases between them. Germline V gene sequence: CDR1 SNHLY, CDR2 FYNNEI. CDR3 bases: TGTGCCAGCAGTTCCCTTCGACCTGAAGCTTTCTTT. Encoded protein: CASSSLRPEAFF.

A few counts support this clone. This chain connects TRBV7-2 to TRBJ2-3, with a tentative D call TRBD1 (6 bases). Trimming cost V 3 bases and J 6 bases, with 10 bases left between them. CDR1 and CDR2 from the germline V gene are SGHTA and FQGNSA. The CDR3 length is 13 residues. The CDR3 region is CASSFQGWDTQYF. The CDR3 nucleotides read TGTGCCAGCAGCTTTCAGGGGTGGGATACGCAGTATTTT.

V gene TRBV6-1 combines with J gene TRBJ2-1; D is perhaps TRBD1 (6 bases). The germline gives CDR1 MNHNS, CDR2 SASEGT. The CDR3 contains 14 residues. V lost 6 bases and J lost 0, with 9 bases in between. Here the CDR3 DNA reads TGTGCCAGCAGAACAGGGATCTCCTACAATGAGCAGTTCTTC. Translation: CASRTGISYNEQFF.

V gene TRBV14 combines with J gene TRBJ2-5; perhaps TRBD1 as D (6 bases). This CDR3 spans 15 amino acids. CDR1 and CDR2 from the germline V gene are SGHDN and FVKESK. The germline V and J ends were trimmed by 1 base and 3 bases, with 12 bases remaining between them. The CDR3 region is CASSQGWGLKETQYF. Written as DNA, the CDR3 is TGTGCCAGCAGCCAAGGTTGGGGGCTAAAAGAGACCCAGTACTTC.

This rearrangement joins TRBV5-8 to TRBJ2-4; D possibly matches TRBD1 or TRBD2 (5 bases each). This CDR3 region has 15 residues. V dropped 4 bases and J dropped 2 bases, with 13 bases sitting between them. Per the germline V gene, CDR1 is SGHTS and CDR2 is YDEGEE. The CDR3 DNA reads as TGTGCCAGCAGCCCGCTTGAGGGGTCCAAAAACATTCAGTACTTC. This encodes CASSPLEGSKNIQYF.

This clone showed up just once. The rearrangement joins TRBV7-2 to TRBJ2-5; TRBD1 might be the D (6 bases). The CDR3 is 15 amino acids. V gave up 3 bases and J gave up 4 bases, with 15 bases separating them. The germline CDR1 and CDR2 sequences are SGHTA and FQGNSA. The CDR3 DNA reads TGTGCCAGCAGCTTTCAACAGGGTGAAGGAGAGACCCAGTACTTC. Translated, it gives CASSFQQGEGETQYF.

This chain joins TRBV30 and TRBJ1-3; a possible D gene is TRBD1 (5 bases). Trimming cost V 0 bases and J 6 bases, with 18 bases left between them. Germline V gene lookup returns CDR1 GTSNPN and CDR2 SVGIG (reference sequence). This CDR3 has 16 residues. The CDR3 region is CAWSVGSAAGLNTIYF. The CDR3 DNA is TGTGCCTGGAGTGTAGGCAGTGCGGCAGGGCTAAACACCATATATTTT.

The rearrangement uses TRBV19 and TRBJ2-5, with D possibly being TRBD1 or TRBD2 (5 bases each). Per germline, CDR1 LNHDA and CDR2 SQIVND (reference sequence). Trimming took 7 bases from V and 6 from J, leaving 18 bases between them. CDR3 length equals 14 residues. The CDR3 DNA is TGTGCCAGTAAGGCCCTAGAGGGGCGTCAGACCCAGTACTTC. This encodes CASKALEGRQTQYF.

The genes are TRBV7-2 and TRBJ2-7, with D hard to call. Per germline, CDR1 SGHTA and CDR2 FQGNSA. V was cut by 0 bases and J by 3 bases, with 12 bases left in between. CDR3 length: 15 residues. CDR3 bases: TGTGCCAGCAGCTTAGCCCCGCAGAGAGACTACGAGCAGTACTTC. This codes for CASSLAPQRDYEQYF. The entire variable domain, with the rest obtained from reference TRBV7-2 and TRBJ2-7, is as follows: GAGVSQSPSNKVTEKGKDVELRCDPISGHTALYWYRQSLGQGLEFLIYFQGNSAPDKSGLPSDRFSAERTGGSVSTLTIQRTQQEDSAVYLCASSLAPQRDYEQYFGPGTRLTVT.

This chain connects TRBV5-6 to TRBJ2-2; D is perhaps TRBD2 (6 bases). The CDR3 has 16 amino acids. Trimming removed 3 bases at V and 0 bases at J, with 12 bases between. Germline loops: CDR1 SGHDT, CDR2 YYEEEE. The CDR3 region is CASSSFGSANTGELFF. CDR3 sequence (DNA): TGTGCCAGCAGCTCATTCGGGAGCGCGAACACCGGGGAGCTGTTTTTT. Filled out from reference TRBV5-6 and TRBJ2-2, the complete variable domain reads DAGVTQSPTHLIKTRGQQVTLRCSPKSGHDTVSWYQQALGQGPQFIFQYYEEEERQRGNFPDRFSGHQFPNYSSELNVNALLLGDSALYLCASSSFGSANTGELFFGEGSRLTVL.